This is a list of T cell receptor beta chains from one sample in a study of low-dose radiotherapy and immunotherapy resistance in tumors. A single record per CDR3 protein comes from TCRdb applying MiXCR to the reads. The sample holds roughly 40,000 distinct CDR3 sequences, 25% to 30% seen once. Material: PBMCs, obtained after low-dose radiotherapy plus immunotherapy. These receptors were collected from a male donor with prostate cancer. Each CDR3 is given with its conserved first and last residue. D genes are given only for firm matches. Clone sizes are given selectively: once, few, many, or a class where the clone is expanded.

j_call: TRBJ1-1; v_call: TRBV5-4; clone_size: many; d_call: -; cdr3_aa: CASSLDGGWTEAFF; cdr3_nt: TGTGCCAGCAGCTTGGACGGGGGGTGGACTGAAGCTTTCTTT
j_call: TRBJ2-3; v_call: TRBV3-1; clone_size: many; d_call: TRBD1; cdr3_aa: CASSKGARGNTDTQYF; cdr3_nt: TGTGCCAGCAGCAAGGGGGCCAGGGGGAACACAGATACGCAGTATTTT
j_call: TRBJ2-1; v_call: TRBV18; clone_size: many; d_call: -; cdr3_aa: CASSRPPGAPYNEQFF; cdr3_nt: TGTGCCAGCTCACGCCCACCAGGGGCCCCCTACAATGAGCAGTTCTTC
j_call: TRBJ2-7; v_call: TRBV27; clone_size: few; d_call: TRBD1; cdr3_aa: CASRDRGRELEQYF; cdr3_nt: TGTGCCAGCAGGGACAGGGGAAGGGAATTAGAGCAGTACTTC
j_call: TRBJ2-3; v_call: TRBV2; clone_size: many; d_call: -; cdr3_aa: CASRSAGLADTQYF; cdr3_nt: TGTGCCAGCCGTTCGGCTGGTTTGGCAGATACGCAGTATTTT
j_call: TRBJ2-1; v_call: TRBV5-4; clone_size: -; d_call: -; cdr3_aa: CASSFYNEQFF; cdr3_nt: TGTGCCAGCAGCTTCTACAATGAGCAGTTCTTC
j_call: TRBJ1-4; v_call: TRBV7-9; clone_size: -; d_call: TRBD1; cdr3_aa: CASSADRGANEKLFF; cdr3_nt: TGTGCCAGCAGCGCTGACAGGGGGGCTAATGAAAAACTGTTTTTT
j_call: TRBJ1-2; v_call: TRBV5-1; clone_size: many; d_call: TRBD1; cdr3_aa: CASGQGNYGYTF; cdr3_nt: TGCGCCAGCGGACAGGGTAACTATGGCTACACCTTC
j_call: TRBJ2-3; v_call: TRBV29-1; clone_size: many; d_call: TRBD2; cdr3_aa: CSVEGLDTDTQYF; cdr3_nt: TGCAGCGTTGAGGGACTAGACACAGATACGCAGTATTTT
j_call: TRBJ2-1; v_call: TRBV29-1; clone_size: many; d_call: TRBD1; cdr3_aa: CSGGRDSSYNEQFF; cdr3_nt: TGCAGCGGCGGACGGGACAGCTCCTACAATGAGCAGTTCTTC
j_call: TRBJ2-3; v_call: TRBV2; clone_size: many; d_call: -; cdr3_aa: CASSEDTRTDTQYF; cdr3_nt: TGTGCCAGCAGTGAGGACACCCGCACAGATACGCAGTATTTT
j_call: TRBJ2-7; v_call: TRBV12-3/TRBV12-4; clone_size: -; d_call: -; cdr3_aa: CASSGTRQRSYEQYF; cdr3_nt: TGTGCCAGCAGTGGTACAAGACAGCGATCCTACGAGCAGTACTTC
j_call: TRBJ2-5; v_call: TRBV23-1; clone_size: many; d_call: -; cdr3_aa: CASRLWRGAFQETQYF; cdr3_nt: TGCGCCAGCCGCCTTTGGAGGGGGGCCTTCCAAGAGACCCAGTACTTC
j_call: TRBJ2-7; v_call: TRBV7-2; clone_size: -; d_call: TRBD1; cdr3_aa: CASSYPGTGLYEQYF; cdr3_nt: TGTGCCAGCAGTTACCCCGGGACAGGACTCTACGAGCAGTACTTC
j_call: TRBJ1-3; v_call: TRBV28; clone_size: once; d_call: -; cdr3_aa: CASKFDGGSGNTIYF; cdr3_nt: TGTGCCAGCAAGTTTGATGGAGGGTCTGGAAACACCATATATTTT
j_call: TRBJ1-5; v_call: TRBV12-3/TRBV12-4; clone_size: many; d_call: -; cdr3_aa: CASSLMAGLNQPQHF; cdr3_nt: TGTGCCAGCAGTTTGATGGCCGGACTCAATCAGCCCCAGCATTTT
j_call: TRBJ2-3; v_call: TRBV7-9; clone_size: many; d_call: -; cdr3_aa: CASSFGTDTQYF; cdr3_nt: TGTGCCAGCAGCTTCGGCACAGATACGCAGTATTTT
j_call: TRBJ2-1; v_call: TRBV20-1; clone_size: many; d_call: TRBD2; cdr3_aa: CSARKASGGNNEQFF; cdr3_nt: TGCAGTGCTAGAAAGGCTAGCGGGGGGAACAATGAGCAGTTCTTC
j_call: TRBJ1-2; v_call: TRBV5-1; clone_size: few; d_call: -; cdr3_aa: CASSLSGDYGYTF; cdr3_nt: TGCGCCAGCAGCTTGTCAGGGGACTATGGCTACACCTTC
j_call: TRBJ2-2; v_call: TRBV9; clone_size: -; d_call: -; cdr3_aa: CASSSRGPGELFF; cdr3_nt: TGTGCCAGCAGCTCGAGAGGCCCCGGGGAGCTGTTTTTT
j_call: TRBJ2-6; v_call: TRBV30; clone_size: many; d_call: -; cdr3_aa: CAWSERTASSGANVLTF; cdr3_nt: TGTGCCTGGAGTGAGCGGACCGCAAGCTCTGGGGCCAACGTCCTGACTTTC
j_call: TRBJ1-1; v_call: TRBV28; clone_size: many; d_call: -; cdr3_aa: CASSSSLSEAFF; cdr3_nt: TGTGCCAGCAGTTCCTCCCTGTCTGAAGCTTTCTTT
j_call: TRBJ1-1; v_call: TRBV5-1; clone_size: -; d_call: -; cdr3_aa: CASSRGGQNTEAFF; cdr3_nt: TGCGCCAGCAGCAGGGGCGGGCAGAACACTGAAGCTTTCTTT
j_call: TRBJ2-7; v_call: TRBV20-1; clone_size: many; d_call: TRBD1; cdr3_aa: CSAREQGVPYEQYF; cdr3_nt: TGCAGTGCTAGAGAGCAGGGGGTTCCCTACGAGCAGTACTTC
j_call: TRBJ2-7; v_call: TRBV7-2; clone_size: many; d_call: TRBD1; cdr3_aa: CASSLGDRGSNEQYF; cdr3_nt: TGTGCCAGCAGCTTAGGGGACAGGGGGTCTAATGAGCAGTACTTC
j_call: TRBJ2-1; v_call: TRBV5-1; clone_size: many; d_call: -; cdr3_aa: CASNGQSLGEQFF; cdr3_nt: TGCGCCAGCAACGGACAGTCCCTCGGTGAGCAGTTCTTC
j_call: TRBJ2-2; v_call: TRBV6-1; clone_size: -; d_call: TRBD2; cdr3_aa: CASSPSLSGGTGELFF; cdr3_nt: TGTGCCAGCAGCCCTTCTTTGTCGGGAGGAACCGGGGAGCTGTTTTTT